This TCR beta chain emerged from a study of blood T cells in healthy people across ages. Study findings and constraints: More naive CD4+ cells and higher diversity were found in long-lived than in aged donors.

Primed by a sample-barcoded 5' primer and a J-beta primer mix, a second PCR proceeded for 7 to 11 cycles. TCRdb redid the calling of the 5' RACE reads with MiXCR, one entry per CDR3 protein. The table shows roughly 700,000 distinct CDR3 sequences, with over 45% occurring only once. Worth noting for this clonotype: Its antigen remains unknown.

Germline V gene lookup returns CDR1 SGDLS and CDR2 YYNGEE. There are 14 residues in the CDR3. V was shortened by 0 bases and J by 4 bases, with 11 bases between the two germline ends. The sequence came from a woman aged 55-69 years in good health. Sample: blood. The rearrangement joins TRBV9 to TRBJ2-7; a weak D match, TRBD2 (6 bases). The CDR3 region is CASSVDGREYEQYF. CDR3 DNA sequence: TGTGCCAGCAGCGTAGACGGGAGAGAGTACGAGCAGTACTTC.